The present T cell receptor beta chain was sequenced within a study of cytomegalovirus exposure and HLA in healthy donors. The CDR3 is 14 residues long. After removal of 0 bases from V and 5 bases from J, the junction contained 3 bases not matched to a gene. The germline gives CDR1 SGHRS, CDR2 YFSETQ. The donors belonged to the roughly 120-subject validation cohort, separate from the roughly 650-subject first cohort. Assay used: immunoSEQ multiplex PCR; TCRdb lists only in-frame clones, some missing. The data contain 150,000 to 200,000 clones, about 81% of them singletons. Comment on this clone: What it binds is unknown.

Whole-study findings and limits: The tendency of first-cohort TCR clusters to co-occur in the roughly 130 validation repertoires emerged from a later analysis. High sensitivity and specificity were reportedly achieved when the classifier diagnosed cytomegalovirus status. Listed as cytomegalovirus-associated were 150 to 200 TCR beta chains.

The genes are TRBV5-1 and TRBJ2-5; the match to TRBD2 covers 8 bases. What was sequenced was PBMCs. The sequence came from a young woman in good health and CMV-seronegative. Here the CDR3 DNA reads TGCGCCAGCAGCTTGGGTAGCGGGAAGGAGACCCAGTACTTC. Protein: CASSLGSGKETQYF.